A selection of T cell receptor beta chains follows, all from one sample in a study of blood T cell repertoires in COVID-19. Repertoires were generated with immunoSEQ multiplex PCR, while TCRdb's copy carries only in-frame clones and drops some. The sample carries approximately 170,000 clones, more than 75% recorded once. Sequenced input: peripheral blood. These receptors were collected from a man in his forties or fifties who had recovered from COVID-19. Each CDR3 is given with its conserved first and last residue. The D gene is left open where the match is weak. Clone sizes are given selectively: once, few, many, or a class where the clone is expanded.

J | D | V | size | DNA | CDR3
TRBJ1-4 | TRBD1 | TRBV5-1 | - | TGCGCCAGCAGCTTAGGGGACAGGCCGGATAATGAAAAACTGTTTTTT | CASSLGDRPDNEKLFF
TRBJ1-1 | TRBD1 | TRBV9 | - | TGTGCCAGCAGCGCGGGGGACAGGGCGGGTACTGAAGCTTTCTTT | CASSAGDRAGTEAFF
TRBJ1-1 | - | TRBV7-3 | - | TGTGCCAGCAGCTTCCCCGGGAGCCCTGAAGCTTTCTTT | CASSFPGSPEAFF
TRBJ1-1 | TRBD1 | TRBV7-2 | - | TGTGCCAGCAGATTACAGGGGGCGAACACTGAAGCTTTCTTT | CASRLQGANTEAFF
TRBJ1-1 | TRBD1 | TRBV30 | - | TGTGCCTGGAGGGGGATAGGGGACAGTGAAGCTTTCTTT | CAWRGIGDSEAFF
TRBJ2-7 | - | TRBV6-2/TRBV6-3 | - | TGTGCCAGCAGTAGGACAGGGAGGGCCGGCGAGCAGTACTTC | CASSRTGRAGEQYF
TRBJ2-7 | TRBD1 | TRBV2 | - | TGTGCCAGCAGCGAGGACTGGACAGGGGGAGGGGAGCAGTACTTC | CASSEDWTGGGEQYF
TRBJ1-3 | - | TRBV4-3 | - | TGCGCCAGCAGCCAAATGCAGACTGGAAACACCATATATTTT | CASSQMQTGNTIYF
TRBJ2-3 | - | TRBV7-6 | - | TGTGCCAGCAGCTTAGAGGGTGTAGCGTCCCGGGCGCATCATACGCAGTATTTT | CASSLEGVASRAHHTQYF
TRBJ1-3 | - | TRBV7-2 | - | TGTGCCAGCAGCTTAGTTAGTCTGGCGGCGAGCGGAAACACCATATATTTT | CASSLVSLAASGNTIYF
TRBJ2-5 | - | TRBV7-7 | - | TGTGCCAGCAGCTTAGCAGCGGGCATAGAGACCCAGTACTTC | CASSLAAGIETQYF
TRBJ1-5 | - | TRBV24-1 | - | TGTGCCACCAGTGACGACGGACTATATAGCAATCAGCCCCAGCATTTT | CATSDDGLYSNQPQHF
TRBJ1-1 | - | TRBV5-4 | - | TGTGCCAGCAGCTTACCCTCATCCGGGGAAGGGGGCACTGAAGCTTTCTTT | CASSLPSSGEGGTEAFF
TRBJ1-1 | - | TRBV27 | once | TGTGCCAGCAGGGCTCTAGGTGTGAGGGAGACAGCTTTCTTT | CASRALGVRETAFF
TRBJ2-7 | - | TRBV7-2 | - | TGTGCCAGCAGCCCCTCCTACTACGAGCAGTACTTC | CASSPSYYEQYF
TRBJ2-2 | TRBD2 | TRBV7-6 | - | TGTGCCAGCAGCTTTGAGTCTAGCGGGACCACCGGGGAGCTGTTTTTT | CASSFESSGTTGELFF
TRBJ2-1 | TRBD2 | TRBV28 | once | TGTGCCAGCAGTGCGGCGACTAGCGGGGTTTACAATGAGCAGTTCTTC | CASSAATSGVYNEQFF
TRBJ2-3 | - | TRBV11-1 | - | TGTGCCAGCAGCTTAAGCGGAGATACGCAGTATTTT | CASSLSGDTQYF
TRBJ2-7 | - | TRBV5-5 | - | TGTGCCAGCAGCGGCGGGACTCCCCTAGGACGCGAGCAGTACTTC | CASSGGTPLGREQYF
TRBJ2-5 | - | TRBV11-2 | - | TGTGCCAGCAGCTTAGCGGGCAGGGGAAAGCAAGAGACCCAGTACTTC | CASSLAGRGKQETQYF
TRBJ1-6 | TRBD1 | TRBV27 | - | TGTGCCAGCAGACAACCAGGACAGGGCTATAATTCACCCCTCCACTTT | CASRQPGQGYNSPLHF
TRBJ2-7 | TRBD2 | TRBV6-2/TRBV6-3 | - | TGTGCCAGCACCCCTTGGACTAGCATCTACGAGCAGTACTTC | CASTPWTSIYEQYF
TRBJ2-5 | - | TRBV5-8 | - | TGTGCCAGCAGCTTCGGCAGGGTAGAGACCCAGTACTTC | CASSFGRVETQYF
TRBJ2-2 | TRBD1 | TRBV9 | - | TGTGCCAGCAGCCTCGGACAGGGGGCAACCGGGGAGCTGTTTTTT | CASSLGQGATGELFF
TRBJ1-4 | - | TRBV4-1 | once | TGCGCCAGCAGCCAAGAGTGGCGGGACCGTCATGAAAAACTGTTTTTT | CASSQEWRDRHEKLFF
TRBJ1-5 | TRBD1 | TRBV6-6 | - | TGTGCCAGCAGTTTCAGACAGGGGGCTAGCAATCAGCCCCAGCATTTT | CASSFRQGASNQPQHF
TRBJ2-7 | - | TRBV5-4 | - | TGTGCCAGCAGCGAATTGTCACAGAACTACGAGCAGTACTTC | CASSELSQNYEQYF
TRBJ2-7 | - | TRBV5-1 | - | TGCGCCAGCAGCTTGGCCAATAGCGGAGACCTTTCCTACGAGCAGTACTTC | CASSLANSGDLSYEQYF
TRBJ2-5 | - | TRBV11-2 | once | TGTGCCAGCAGCTTAGAGGGTCTCTTCCAGGGTAAAGAGACCCAGTACTTC | CASSLEGLFQGKETQYF
TRBJ1-1 | - | TRBV9 | - | TGTGCCAGCGAGGGACAAGACACTGAAGCTTTCTTT | CASEGQDTEAFF
TRBJ2-7 | TRBD2 | TRBV7-2 | - | TGTGCCAGCAGCCCTCGACTAGCGGGAGTCGAGCAGTACTTC | CASSPRLAGVEQYF
TRBJ2-7 | TRBD2 | TRBV6-2/TRBV6-3 | - | TGTGCCAGCAGCCGCAGGACTAGCGCCTCCTACGAGCAGTACTTC | CASSRRTSASYEQYF
TRBJ1-2 | - | TRBV4-3 | - | TGCGCCAGCAGCCAAGAATCTTCAGGGGCCGGCTATGGCTACACCTTC | CASSQESSGAGYGYTF
TRBJ2-3 | - | TRBV9 | - | TGTGCCAGCAGCGTAGGCAGGCGCTCTAGCACAGATACGCAGTATTTT | CASSVGRRSSTDTQYF
TRBJ1-5 | - | TRBV30 | - | TGTGCCTGGAGTGTACGAGGGAGGGGAAGGCAGCCCCAGCATTTT | CAWSVRGRGRQPQHF
TRBJ1-1 | - | TRBV7-2 | - | TGTGCCAGCAGCTTAAACGGTAACCTGAACACTGAAGCTTTCTTT | CASSLNGNLNTEAFF
TRBJ1-6 | - | TRBV10-3 | once | TGTGCCATCAGTGAGTCAGGAACAGCCACTAATTCACCCCTCCACTTT | CAISESGTATNSPLHF
TRBJ1-1 | - | TRBV12-3/TRBV12-4 | - | TGTGCCAGCAGCCGGAACACTGAAGCTTTCTTT | CASSRNTEAFF
TRBJ1-1 | - | TRBV3-1/TRBV3-2 | - | TGTGCCAGCAGCCAAGGACCCCTGAGGACTGAAGCTTTCTTT | CASSQGPLRTEAFF
TRBJ2-5 | TRBD1 | TRBV5-4 | - | TGTGCCAGCAGCCCGGGACAGGGGCGGGAGACCCAGTACTTC | CASSPGQGRETQYF
TRBJ2-7 | TRBD2 | TRBV5-1 | - | TGCGCCAGCAGCCTATTAGGACTAGCGCCCTACGAGCAGTACTTC | CASSLLGLAPYEQYF
TRBJ1-2 | - | TRBV11-2 | - | TGTGCCAGCAGCTTAGGGCAGGGATTTGACTATGGCTACACCTTC | CASSLGQGFDYGYTF
TRBJ2-2 | TRBD2 | TRBV10-2 | few | TGCGCCAGCAGAACGCGGACTAGCAGGAACACCGGGGAGCTGTTTTTT | CASRTRTSRNTGELFF
TRBJ2-7 | TRBD2 | TRBV7-2 | once | TGTGCCAGCAGACATGGACTAGCGGGAGGGCCAGACGAGCAGTACTTC | CASRHGLAGGPDEQYF
TRBJ2-7 | - | TRBV7-2 | - | TGTGCCAGCAGTCCCAGGGCAGGATGGGACGAGCAGTACTTC | CASSPRAGWDEQYF
TRBJ1-5 | TRBD1 | TRBV5-6 | - | TGTGCCAGCAGCTTCGGACAGGGTGGACAGCCCCAGCATTTT | CASSFGQGGQPQHF
TRBJ2-5 | - | TRBV6-2/TRBV6-3 | once | TGTGCCAGCTGCCGCGACCAAGAGACCCAGTACTTC | CASCRDQETQYF
TRBJ2-7 | TRBD2 | TRBV6-5 | - | TGTGCCAGCATCCGGACTAGCGGAGAGTTCTACGAGCAGTACTTC | CASIRTSGEFYEQYF
TRBJ1-2 | - | TRBV18 | - | TGTGCCAGCTCCTACGGGGACAAAAACTATGGCTACACCTTC | CASSYGDKNYGYTF
TRBJ1-2 | TRBD1 | TRBV28 | - | TGTGCCAGCAGTTTAAAAGGCAGGGGGCGGGATGGCTACACCTTC | CASSLKGRGRDGYTF
TRBJ1-3 | - | TRBV7-8 | - | TGTGCCAGCAGCTCTACTTTTGAGAACACCATATATTTT | CASSSTFENTIYF
TRBJ1-1 | - | TRBV5-1 | - | TGCGCCAGCAGCTTGGATACGGGATCGAGTGACACTGAAGCTTTCTTT | CASSLDTGSSDTEAFF
TRBJ1-1 | - | TRBV10-1 | - | TGCGCCAGCAGTGAGACGCCCGGCGGGAGCACTGAAGCTTTCTTT | CASSETPGGSTEAFF
TRBJ1-1 | TRBD1 | TRBV5-4 | - | TGTGCCAGCAGTTTACAGGGGATGAGGAACACTGAAGCTTTCTTT | CASSLQGMRNTEAFF
TRBJ2-7 | TRBD1 | TRBV9 | - | TGTGCCAGCAGCGTAGACCCCGGGACAGTTTCCTACGAGCAGTACTTC | CASSVDPGTVSYEQYF
TRBJ1-3 | - | TRBV7-2 | few | TGTGCCAGCAGTTCGGGGAATTCTGGAAACACCATATATTTT | CASSSGNSGNTIYF
TRBJ2-5 | - | TRBV9 | - | TGTGCCAGCAGCGGGCTCGGAGTGTACCAAGAGACCCAGTACTTC | CASSGLGVYQETQYF
TRBJ1-1 | - | TRBV19 | - | TGTGCCAGTAGACAGGTCATGAACACTGAAGCTTTCTTT | CASRQVMNTEAFF
TRBJ2-5 | TRBD1 | TRBV2 | - | TGTGCCAGAATCGGGACAGGGGAAGAGACCCAGTACTTC | CARIGTGEETQYF
TRBJ2-7 | TRBD1 | TRBV7-3 | - | TGTGCCAGCAGCCGGGACAGGGTGGACGAGCAGTACTTC | CASSRDRVDEQYF